A single sample gave rise to the 8 T cell receptor beta chains below, sequenced in a study of blood T cell repertoires in COVID-19. Only in-frame clones appear in the TCRdb table, and some are missing; sequencing was by immunoSEQ multiplex PCR. The table shows roughly 120,000 clones, with about 86% occurring only once. Sequenced: peripheral blood. Every receptor here comes from a woman aged 50 to 60 with active or convalescent COVID-19.

J is TRBJ2-1 and V is TRBV4-2; 9 bases line up with TRBD1. Germline-derived CDR1 and CDR2 are LGHNA and YNFKEQ. The J segment lost 3 bases and the V segment lost 1 base, leaving 1 base of the junction unmatched. This CDR3 comprises 15 residues. In nucleotides, the CDR3 is TGTGCCAGCAGCCAAGCGGGACAGGGCTACAATGAGCAGTTCTTC. It codes for CASSQAGQGYNEQFF.

CDR3 protein: CASSRGVGETQYF. CDR3 nucleotide sequence: TGTGCCAGCAGCCGGGGGGTGGGAGAGACCCAGTACTTC. The genes are TRBV3-1 (or the pseudogene TRBV3-2) and TRBJ2-5; D perhaps matches TRBD2 (6 bases). V gave up 4 bases and J gave up 4 bases, with 10 bases separating them. Germline V lookup: CDR1 LGHDT, CDR2 YNNKEL (reference sequence). The CDR3 has 13 residues.

The chain has TRBV19 and TRBJ2-3; 7 bases are shared with TRBD1. With 3 bases clipped from V and 3 bases from J, the junction kept 9 bases outside the gene matches. This CDR3 comprises 16 residues. Germline CDR1 reads LNHDA; CDR2 reads SQIVND (reference sequence). CDR3 residues: CASSITRGLLTDTQYF. DNA of the CDR3: TGTGCCAGTAGTATCACGAGGGGGCTTCTTACAGATACGCAGTATTTT.

The chain is built from TRBV6-2 or TRBV6-3 and TRBJ2-1; D is undetermined. Between the trimmed V and J ends, which lost 3 bases and 7 bases, there was a span of 13 bases. Germline CDR1 MNHEY, CDR2 SVGEGT. CDR3 length: 14 residues. CDR3 nucleotides: TGTGCCAGCAGTTATCGTCAGTCGTTGAATGAGCAGTTCTTC. Amino acids: CASSYRQSLNEQFF.

This rearrangement joins TRBV4-2 to TRBJ2-1; 11 bases are a match to TRBD2. CDR1 LGHNA and CDR2 YNFKEQ come from the germline V gene. V dropped 2 bases and J dropped 3; count of bases not matched to a gene: 3. The length of the CDR3 is 16 residues. CDR3 DNA sequence: TGTGCCAGCAGCCAAACCGGGACTAGCGGCTACAATGAGCAGTTCTTC. This encodes CASSQTGTSGYNEQFF.

This clone has only one observation. CDR3 loop: CASSQEPAGGRTEAFF. CDR3 DNA sequence: TGCGCCAGCAGCCAAGAGCCAGCCGGAGGACGCACTGAAGCTTTCTTT. The chain joins TRBV4-3 to TRBJ1-1, with D unresolved. Germline CDR1 and CDR2: LGHNA and YSLEER. Trimming shortened V by 0 bases and J by 4 bases, and 15 bases separated the two germline ends. The CDR3 is 16 amino acids.

CDR3 residues: CASSLTGLAGGSTDTQYF. The CDR3 region has the DNA TGTGCCAGCAGCTTAACGGGACTAGCGGGAGGGTCCACAGATACGCAGTATTTT. V gene TRBV7-3 combines with J gene TRBJ2-3, with 16 nucleotides matching TRBD2. The CDR3 loop spans 18 amino acids. CDR1 is SGHTA, CDR2 FQGTGA, per germline. The junction had 2 bases not matched to a gene; V was cut back by 0 bases and J by 2 bases. The full variable domain, its missing parts supplied by reference TRBV7-3 and TRBJ2-3, is GAGVSQTPSNKVTEKGKYVELRCDPISGHTALYWYRQSLGQGPEFLIYFQGTGAADDSGLPNDRFFAVRPEGSVSTLKIQRTERGDSAVYLCASSLTGLAGGSTDTQYFGPGTRLTVL.

This clone was found once. The genes are TRBV7-9 and TRBJ2-7, with D perhaps TRBD1 (6 bases). The CDR3 runs to 17 residues. Germline V gene data show CDR1 as SEHNR and CDR2 as FQNEAQ (reference sequence). Trimming removed 4 bases at V and 3 bases at J, with 22 bases between. The CDR3: CASSSLEGGRGNYEQYF. Written as DNA, the CDR3 is TGTGCCAGCAGCTCCTTAGAAGGGGGAAGAGGGAACTACGAGCAGTACTTC. The full variable domain, completed using reference TRBV7-9 and TRBJ2-7, is DTGVSQNPRHKITKRGQNVTFRCDPISEHNRLYWYRQTLGQGPEFLTYFQNEAQLEKSRLLSDRFSAERPKGSFSTLEIQRTEQGDSAMYLCASSSLEGGRGNYEQYFGPGTRLTVT.